A selection of T cell receptor beta chains follows, all from one sample in a study of T cells after yellow fever vaccination. One entry per CDR3 protein, called by TCRdb with MiXCR from the 5' RACE reads. In the table there are 400,000 or so distinct CDR3 sequences, approximately 10% of which are singletons. The input for sequencing was PBMCs, taken on the day of the first yellow fever vaccination. These receptors came from a man younger than 35 who received the YFV17D yellow fever vaccine. CDR3s include the opening cysteine and the closing phenylalanine or tryptophan. Fields, in order: CDR3 DNA, CDR3 protein, clone size, D gene, CDR3 length, J gene, V gene. A D gene is named only where the DNA matches it firmly. Some rows have no size entry. The others give once, few or many, or a class for an expanded clone.

CDR3nt: TGTGCCAGCAGTTACTTGGGGGGAAATCAGCCCCAGCATTTT
CDR3aa: CASSYLGGNQPQHF
abundance: few
d_gene: .
len: 14
j_gene: TRBJ1-5
v_gene: TRBV6-5

CDR3nt: TGTGCCAGCAGCTGGGGAGCACGGACGCAGTATTTT
CDR3aa: CASSWGARTQYF
abundance: few
d_gene: .
len: 12
j_gene: TRBJ2-3
v_gene: TRBV12-3/TRBV12-4

CDR3nt: TGTGCCAGCAGCTTAGATCCTGGCCAGACGCAGTATTTT
CDR3aa: CASSLDPGQTQYF
abundance: .
d_gene: .
len: 13
j_gene: TRBJ2-3
v_gene: TRBV11-3

CDR3nt: TGTGCCAGCAGCTTAGAACCGGGACAGACGTCTTCGGGCTACACCTTC
CDR3aa: CASSLEPGQTSSGYTF
abundance: .
d_gene: TRBD1
len: 16
j_gene: TRBJ1-2
v_gene: TRBV7-8

CDR3nt: TGCGCCAGCAGCGTAGGGGGTGACACCGGGGAGCTGTTTTTT
CDR3aa: CASSVGGDTGELFF
abundance: .
d_gene: .
len: 14
j_gene: TRBJ2-2
v_gene: TRBV5-1

CDR3nt: TGTGCCAGCAGCTTCGAGGGGTTCATGAACACTGAAGCTTTCTTT
CDR3aa: CASSFEGFMNTEAFF
abundance: .
d_gene: .
len: 15
j_gene: TRBJ1-1
v_gene: TRBV7-9

CDR3nt: TGTGCCAGCAGTTATTGGGACTGCGAAAGCTCTGGAAACACCATATATTTT
CDR3aa: CASSYWDCESSGNTIYF
abundance: .
d_gene: .
len: 17
j_gene: TRBJ1-3
v_gene: TRBV6-2/TRBV6-3

CDR3nt: TGCAGTGCTAGAGCGGGGGGCGGTGATACGCAGTATTTT
CDR3aa: CSARAGGGDTQYF
abundance: .
d_gene: .
len: 13
j_gene: TRBJ2-3
v_gene: TRBV20-1

CDR3nt: TGCAGTGCTAGACAACCTGTTAGTTCAGGTACAGATACGCAGTATTTT
CDR3aa: CSARQPVSSGTDTQYF
abundance: .
d_gene: .
len: 16
j_gene: TRBJ2-3
v_gene: TRBV20-1

CDR3nt: TGCGCCAGCAGCCAACTAGCGGGGTTAAACGGGGAGCAGTTCTTC
CDR3aa: CASSQLAGLNGEQFF
abundance: few
d_gene: TRBD2
len: 15
j_gene: TRBJ2-1
v_gene: TRBV4-3

CDR3nt: TGCGCCAGCAGCCAAGACTCCCTGACAGGGATGGATTGGTATGGCTACACCTTC
CDR3aa: CASSQDSLTGMDWYGYTF
abundance: .
d_gene: TRBD1
len: 18
j_gene: TRBJ1-2
v_gene: TRBV4-1

CDR3nt: TGCAGTGCTAGAGAAGGGGGAAACGACGGGGCCCAGTACTTC
CDR3aa: CSAREGGNDGAQYF
abundance: few
d_gene: .
len: 14
j_gene: TRBJ2-5
v_gene: TRBV20-1

CDR3nt: TGCAGTGTCGGGAGTCAGTCCTACGAGCAGTACTTC
CDR3aa: CSVGSQSYEQYF
abundance: .
d_gene: .
len: 12
j_gene: TRBJ2-7
v_gene: TRBV20-1

CDR3nt: TGTGCCAGCAGCTTCGCTCGGGGCGGCCAATCCTACGAGCAGTACTTC
CDR3aa: CASSFARGGQSYEQYF
abundance: .
d_gene: .
len: 16
j_gene: TRBJ2-7
v_gene: TRBV7-9

CDR3nt: TGTGCCAGCAGCTTCGTTAGCGGGGGGTACAATGAGCAGTTCTTC
CDR3aa: CASSFVSGGYNEQFF
abundance: .
d_gene: TRBD2
len: 15
j_gene: TRBJ2-1
v_gene: TRBV5-6

CDR3nt: TGTGCCAGCAGTTTATTTGGTTTTGGGGGAGACAGGCTCGAGCAGTACTTC
CDR3aa: CASSLFGFGGDRLEQYF
abundance: few
d_gene: .
len: 17
j_gene: TRBJ2-7
v_gene: TRBV27

CDR3nt: TGTGCCAGCGGACTAGCGGGGGGCTACAATGAGCAGTTCTTC
CDR3aa: CASGLAGGYNEQFF
abundance: few
d_gene: TRBD2
len: 14
j_gene: TRBJ2-1
v_gene: TRBV7-2

CDR3nt: TGTGCCAGCAGCTTTAAACCCGCCGGGACAGCCACCGGGGAGCTGTTTTTT
CDR3aa: CASSFKPAGTATGELFF
abundance: .
d_gene: TRBD1
len: 17
j_gene: TRBJ2-2
v_gene: TRBV13

CDR3nt: TGTGCCAGCAGCCCGAACTCCTACAATGAGCAGTTCTTC
CDR3aa: CASSPNSYNEQFF
abundance: many
d_gene: .
len: 13
j_gene: TRBJ2-1
v_gene: TRBV3-1

CDR3nt: TGTGCCACCAGCAAGGGGGAGTTCTACAATGAGCAGTTCTTC
CDR3aa: CATSKGEFYNEQFF
abundance: many
d_gene: .
len: 14
j_gene: TRBJ2-1
v_gene: TRBV15

CDR3nt: TGTGCCAGCAGCCGAGCGACCAGAGAGACCCAGTACTTC
CDR3aa: CASSRATRETQYF
abundance: .
d_gene: .
len: 13
j_gene: TRBJ2-5
v_gene: TRBV7-2

CDR3nt: TGTGCCAGCAGCTTTCTTAGCGGGGGGATCAATGAGCAGTTCTTC
CDR3aa: CASSFLSGGINEQFF
abundance: many
d_gene: TRBD2
len: 15
j_gene: TRBJ2-1
v_gene: TRBV5-5

CDR3nt: TGTGCCAGCAGTTTTTGGAGTTCTAACTATGGCTACACCTTC
CDR3aa: CASSFWSSNYGYTF
abundance: few
d_gene: .
len: 14
j_gene: TRBJ1-2
v_gene: TRBV12-3/TRBV12-4

CDR3nt: TGTGCCTGGGCAGGGGGTTATGAAGCTTTCTTT
CDR3aa: CAWAGGYEAFF
abundance: few
d_gene: TRBD1
len: 11
j_gene: TRBJ1-1
v_gene: TRBV30

CDR3nt: TGTGCCAGCGGGGGCTCGGGGATTACGGGCTACACCTTC
CDR3aa: CASGGSGITGYTF
abundance: few
d_gene: .
len: 13
j_gene: TRBJ1-2
v_gene: TRBV7-9

CDR3nt: TGCGCCAGCAGCCTTATGGCACAGGAGAACACTGAAGCTTTCTTT
CDR3aa: CASSLMAQENTEAFF
abundance: .
d_gene: .
len: 15
j_gene: TRBJ1-1
v_gene: TRBV4-1

CDR3nt: TGCGCCAGCAGCCAAGATCGTGGATATGGGGCCAACGTCCTGACTTTC
CDR3aa: CASSQDRGYGANVLTF
abundance: few
d_gene: .
len: 16
j_gene: TRBJ2-6
v_gene: TRBV4-1

CDR3nt: TGCAGTGCGCTGGACTCCTACGAGCAGTACTTC
CDR3aa: CSALDSYEQYF
abundance: few
d_gene: .
len: 11
j_gene: TRBJ2-7
v_gene: TRBV20-1

CDR3nt: TGTGCCAGCAGCTTAATGGCAGGTTCGAACACTGAAGCTTTCTTT
CDR3aa: CASSLMAGSNTEAFF
abundance: .
d_gene: .
len: 15
j_gene: TRBJ1-1
v_gene: TRBV11-3

CDR3nt: TGTGCCAGCGGGCTCTACGAGCAGTACTTC
CDR3aa: CASGLYEQYF
abundance: .
d_gene: .
len: 10
j_gene: TRBJ2-7
v_gene: TRBV5-5

CDR3nt: TGTGCCACCGGAGGACTAGGCGAAGATACGCAGTATTTT
CDR3aa: CATGGLGEDTQYF
abundance: few
d_gene: TRBD2
len: 13
j_gene: TRBJ2-3
v_gene: TRBV3-1

CDR3nt: TGTGCCAGCAGCTGGACTAGTAGTGACACCGGGGAGCTGTTTTTT
CDR3aa: CASSWTSSDTGELFF
abundance: few
d_gene: TRBD2
len: 15
j_gene: TRBJ2-2
v_gene: TRBV27

CDR3nt: TGTGCCAGCAGCCAAGGACAGGGCCGTGGATACTTC
CDR3aa: CASSQGQGRGYF
abundance: .
d_gene: TRBD1
len: 12
j_gene: TRBJ2-7
v_gene: TRBV3-1